The subject of this entry is one T cell receptor beta chain. The antigen is not known. V lost 0 bases, J lost 8 bases, and 14 bases lay in between. CDR3 size: 15 residues. Germline loops: CDR1 GTSNPN, CDR2 SVGIG (reference sequence). This sample is part of a study of T cell clones after liver transplantation. Study at large: Graft-donor-reactive sequences were compared with third-party-reactive TCRbeta sequences from pre-transplant mixed lymphocyte reactions. Subjects received no induction therapy and standard immunosuppression until randomization at 12-24 months post-transplant. Three of the eight recipients were HCV-positive; the rest had non-autoimmune, non-viral transplant indications. Study-wide results and caveats: In a couple of subjects, few donor cells limited the measurable donor-reactive repertoire.

The data were produced by immunoSEQ multiplex PCR, yet TCRdb's version contains in-frame clones alone and is incomplete. The table includes fewer than 70,000 clones, 65% to 75% detected once. Sequenced material: CD4+ T cells from blood, taken before liver transplant. The receptor's source is a human donor who received a liver transplant. The chain has TRBV30 and TRBJ1-6; tentatively, D is TRBD1 (6 bases). CDR3 coding DNA: TGTGCCTGGAGTGTACAGTACAGGGAACATTCACCCCTCCACTTT. This gives the protein CAWSVQYREHSPLHF.